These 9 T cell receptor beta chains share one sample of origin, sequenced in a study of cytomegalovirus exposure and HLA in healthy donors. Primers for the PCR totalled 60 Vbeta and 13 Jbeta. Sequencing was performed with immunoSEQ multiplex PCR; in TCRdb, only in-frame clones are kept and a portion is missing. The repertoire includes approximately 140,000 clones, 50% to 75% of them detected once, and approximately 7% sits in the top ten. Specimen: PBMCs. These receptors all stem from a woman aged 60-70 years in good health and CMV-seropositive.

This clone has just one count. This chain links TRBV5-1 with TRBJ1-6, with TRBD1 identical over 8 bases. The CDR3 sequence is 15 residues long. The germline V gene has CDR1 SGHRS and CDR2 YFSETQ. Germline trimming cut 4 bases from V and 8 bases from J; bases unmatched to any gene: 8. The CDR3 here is CASSKQGAEDSPLHF. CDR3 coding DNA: TGCGCCAGCAGCAAGCAGGGGGCGGAGGATTCACCCCTCCACTTT.

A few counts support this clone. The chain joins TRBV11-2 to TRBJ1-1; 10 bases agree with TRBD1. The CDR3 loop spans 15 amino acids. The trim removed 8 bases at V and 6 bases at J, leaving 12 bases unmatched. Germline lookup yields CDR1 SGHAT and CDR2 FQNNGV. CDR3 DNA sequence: TGTGCCAGCTCGTCTCGGGACAGGGGTAGCGCTGAAGCTTTCTTT. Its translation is CASSSRDRGSAEAFF. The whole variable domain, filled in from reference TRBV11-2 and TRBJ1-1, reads EAGVAQSPRYKIIEKRQSVAFWCNPISGHATLYWYQQILGQGPKLLIQFQNNGVVDDSQLPKDRFSAERLKGVDSTLKIQPAKLEDSAVYLCASSSRDRGSAEAFFGQGTRLTVV.

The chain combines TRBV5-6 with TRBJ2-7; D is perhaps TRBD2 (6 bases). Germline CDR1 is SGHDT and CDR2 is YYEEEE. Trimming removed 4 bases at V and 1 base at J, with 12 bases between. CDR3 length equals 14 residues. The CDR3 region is CASSEGLISYEQYF. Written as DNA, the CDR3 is TGTGCCAGCAGCGAGGGACTGATATCCTACGAGCAGTACTTC.

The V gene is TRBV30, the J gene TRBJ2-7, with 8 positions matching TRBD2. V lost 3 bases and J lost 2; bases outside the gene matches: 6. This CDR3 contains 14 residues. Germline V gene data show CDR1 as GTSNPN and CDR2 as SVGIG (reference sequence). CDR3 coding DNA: TGTGCCTGGAGGACTAGCGCTGAACCCTACGAGCAGTACTTC. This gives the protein CAWRTSAEPYEQYF.

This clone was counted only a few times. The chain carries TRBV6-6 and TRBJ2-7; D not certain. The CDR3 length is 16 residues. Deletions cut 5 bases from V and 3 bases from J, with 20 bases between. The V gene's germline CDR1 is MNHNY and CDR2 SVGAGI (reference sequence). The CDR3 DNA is TGTGCCAGCAGTGCTGTTTCCGGGTCCCAGATCTACGAGCAGTACTTC. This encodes CASSAVSGSQIYEQYF.

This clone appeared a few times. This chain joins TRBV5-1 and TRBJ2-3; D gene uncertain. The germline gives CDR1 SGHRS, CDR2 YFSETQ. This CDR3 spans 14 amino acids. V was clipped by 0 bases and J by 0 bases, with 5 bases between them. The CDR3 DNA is TGCGCCAGCAGCTTGGACTGGAGCACAGATACGCAGTATTTT. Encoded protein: CASSLDWSTDTQYF. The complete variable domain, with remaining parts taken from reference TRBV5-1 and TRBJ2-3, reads KAGVTQTPRYLIKTRGQQVTLSCSPISGHRSVSWYQQTPGQGLQFLFEYFSETQRNKGNFPGRFSGRQFSNSRSEMNVSTLELGDSALYLCASSLDWSTDTQYFGPGTRLTVL.

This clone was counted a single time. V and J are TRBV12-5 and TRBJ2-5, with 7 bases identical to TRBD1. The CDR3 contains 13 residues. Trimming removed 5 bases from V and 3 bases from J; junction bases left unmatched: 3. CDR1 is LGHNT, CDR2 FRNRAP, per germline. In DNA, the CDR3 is TGTGCTAGTGGTGAGACAGGGAAAGAGACCCAGTACTTC. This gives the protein CASGETGKETQYF.

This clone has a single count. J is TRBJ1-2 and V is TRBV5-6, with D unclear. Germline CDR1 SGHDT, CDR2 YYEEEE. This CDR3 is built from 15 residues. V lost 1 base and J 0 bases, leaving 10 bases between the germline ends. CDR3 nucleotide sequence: TGTGCCAGCAGCTTGTTACATTCGCCTAACTATGGCTACACCTTC. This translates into CASSLLHSPNYGYTF.

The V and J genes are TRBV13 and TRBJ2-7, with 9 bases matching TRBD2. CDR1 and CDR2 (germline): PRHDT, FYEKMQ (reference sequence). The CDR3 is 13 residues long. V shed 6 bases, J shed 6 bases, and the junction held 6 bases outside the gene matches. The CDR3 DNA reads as TGTGCCAGCAGGCTGGCGGGAGGGGGCGAGCAGTACTTC. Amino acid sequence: CASRLAGGGEQYF.